This T cell receptor beta chain was documented in a study of T cells in Graves' hyperthyroidism and ophthalmopathy. On the study more broadly: It was at initial diagnosis, before any treatment, that peripheral blood was collected. Broader study findings: A model of 13 V-J features distinguished ophthalmopathy from stable hyperthyroidism.

This clonotype was counted many times. Its antigen remains unidentified. Deletions cut 1 base from V and 2 bases from J, with 6 bases between. The CDR3 runs to 13 residues. The germline CDR1 and CDR2 sequences are SGHVS and FQNEAQ. It was considered stable Graves' hyperthyroidism when ophthalmopathy did not progress within 18 months. Source material for PBMCs was around 10 ml fresh peripheral blood. RNA transcripts provided the source from which TCR beta CDR3 regions were amplified. HTBI primers were employed in a first-round RT-PCR of the TCR CDR3. TCRdb reanalysed the multiplex PCR reads using MiXCR and keeps one entry per CDR3 protein. The top ten hold approximately 54% of the sample, which has fewer than 350,000 distinct CDR3 sequences, about 18% seen once.

This clonotype was obtained from a woman in her forties or fifties with Graves' hyperthyroidism. The sample taken for sequencing was blood. The chain uses TRBV7-8 and TRBJ2-7; D gene uncertain. This CDR3 is CASSLGFPYEQYV. DNA of the CDR3: TGTGCCAGCAGCTTAGGGTTTCCCTACGAGCAGTACGTC.